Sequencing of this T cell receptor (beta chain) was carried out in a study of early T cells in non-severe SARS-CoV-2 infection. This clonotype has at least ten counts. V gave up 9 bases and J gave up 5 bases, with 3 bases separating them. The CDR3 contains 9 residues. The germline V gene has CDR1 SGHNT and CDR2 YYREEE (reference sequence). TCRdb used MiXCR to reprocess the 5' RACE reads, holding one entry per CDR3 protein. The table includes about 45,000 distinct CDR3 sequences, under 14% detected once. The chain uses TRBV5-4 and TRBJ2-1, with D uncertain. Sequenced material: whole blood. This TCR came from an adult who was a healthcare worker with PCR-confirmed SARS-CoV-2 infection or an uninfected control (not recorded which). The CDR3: CAINNEQFF. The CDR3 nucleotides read TGTGCCATAAACAATGAGCAGTTCTTC.